Sequencing of this T cell receptor beta chain was carried out in a study of read filtering for tumor transcriptome and immune sequencing. The germline CDR1 and CDR2 sequences are DFQATT and SNEGSKA (reference sequence). The CDR3 sequence is 17 residues long. The V end was cut by 0 bases, the J end by 7 bases, with 21 bases between. Sampling of bone marrow took place during active disease in every patient. In this sample, this clonotype turned up many times. The library was built from 400 to 500 ng RNA with molecular barcoded adaptors for alpha/delta and beta/gamma chains. In TCRdb, the reads were re-called with MiXCR into one record per CDR3 protein. In the table there are fewer than 25,000 distinct CDR3 sequences, around a fifth of which are singletons.

The source material was a population of CD138-negative cells sorted from bone marrow. The receptor was isolated from a donor aged 40 or over with multiple myeloma. The V gene is TRBV20-1, the J gene TRBJ2-2, with D perhaps TRBD1 (6 bases). The CDR3, as DNA: TGCAGTGCTAGAGACCCCAGGGGAATAGCGTCCCACGGGGAGCTGTTTTTT. The encoded protein is CSARDPRGIASHGELFF.